Listed below are T cell receptor beta chains from one sample, sequenced in a study of T cell responses to AZD1222 COVID-19 vaccine. TCRdb's table, derived via immunoSEQ multiplex PCR, lists solely in-frame clones and lacks some. The sample has about 150,000 clones; 70% to 90% are singletons. Sequenced material: peripheral blood, taken on day 0 of AZD1222 vaccination. All receptors derive from an adult in good health. CDR3s include the opening cysteine and the closing phenylalanine or tryptophan. The D gene is left open where the match is weak. A row's size may be missing; if present it is once, few, many or a size class.

d_call: -
v_call: TRBV19
clone_size: once
cdr3_length: 17
j_call: TRBJ1-3
cdr3_aa: CASSTDPGLFSGNTIYF
cdr3_nt: TGTGCCAGTAGCACTGACCCGGGACTTTTCTCTGGAAACACCATATATTTT

d_call: -
v_call: TRBV3-1/TRBV3-2
clone_size: -
cdr3_length: 14
j_call: TRBJ1-3
cdr3_aa: CASSPLSSGNTIYF
cdr3_nt: TGTGCCAGCAGCCCTTTAAGCTCTGGAAACACCATATATTTT

d_call: -
v_call: TRBV7-9
clone_size: few
cdr3_length: 13
j_call: TRBJ1-4
cdr3_aa: CASSVGTNRGLFF
cdr3_nt: TGTGCCAGCAGCGTGGGGACAAACCGCGGGCTGTTTTTT

d_call: -
v_call: TRBV6-5
clone_size: -
cdr3_length: 11
j_call: TRBJ1-1
cdr3_aa: CASRGTTEAFF
cdr3_nt: TGTGCCAGTAGGGGGACAACTGAAGCTTTCTTT

d_call: -
v_call: TRBV9
clone_size: few
cdr3_length: 17
j_call: TRBJ1-3
cdr3_aa: CASSVGRGPSSGNTIYF
cdr3_nt: TGTGCCAGCAGCGTAGGTCGGGGGCCAAGCTCTGGAAACACCATATATTTT

d_call: TRBD1
v_call: TRBV7-3
clone_size: -
cdr3_length: 15
j_call: TRBJ1-2
cdr3_aa: CASSSTGGSNYGYTF
cdr3_nt: TGTGCCAGCAGCTCGACAGGGGGCTCTAACTATGGCTACACCTTC

d_call: TRBD1
v_call: TRBV28
clone_size: -
cdr3_length: 15
j_call: TRBJ1-2
cdr3_aa: CASTLGTGGAYGYTF
cdr3_nt: TGTGCCAGCACCCTGGGGACAGGGGGCGCCTATGGCTACACCTTC

d_call: -
v_call: TRBV3-1/TRBV3-2
clone_size: -
cdr3_length: 13
j_call: TRBJ2-1
cdr3_aa: CASSQDTDTEQFF
cdr3_nt: TGTGCCAGCAGCCAAGACACCGATACTGAGCAGTTCTTC

d_call: -
v_call: TRBV19
clone_size: -
cdr3_length: 15
j_call: TRBJ1-2
cdr3_aa: CASSIRRTAGDRYTF
cdr3_nt: TGTGCCAGTAGTATTCGAAGGACAGCGGGGGATCGCTACACCTTC

d_call: -
v_call: TRBV28
clone_size: -
cdr3_length: 12
j_call: TRBJ2-1
cdr3_aa: CASSPQGDKQFF
cdr3_nt: TGTGCCAGCAGTCCCCAGGGAGATAAGCAGTTCTTC

d_call: -
v_call: TRBV7-3
clone_size: -
cdr3_length: 13
j_call: TRBJ2-3
cdr3_aa: CASRGLGTDTQYF
cdr3_nt: TGTGCCAGCCGGGGACTTGGCACAGATACGCAGTATTTT

d_call: -
v_call: TRBV27
clone_size: -
cdr3_length: 13
j_call: TRBJ1-2
cdr3_aa: CASSSLTAYGYTF
cdr3_nt: TGTGCCAGCAGTTCCTTGACAGCCTATGGCTACACCTTC

d_call: TRBD1
v_call: TRBV19
clone_size: -
cdr3_length: 15
j_call: TRBJ2-7
cdr3_aa: CASSTLGQGNYEQYF
cdr3_nt: TGTGCCAGTAGTACCCTGGGACAGGGGAACTACGAGCAGTACTTC

d_call: -
v_call: TRBV4-3
clone_size: -
cdr3_length: 17
j_call: TRBJ1-4
cdr3_aa: CASSQEVRGGANEKLFF
cdr3_nt: TGCGCCAGCAGCCAAGAAGTAAGGGGTGGAGCTAATGAAAAACTGTTTTTT

d_call: TRBD1
v_call: TRBV6-2/TRBV6-3
clone_size: -
cdr3_length: 15
j_call: TRBJ1-2
cdr3_aa: CASSYLPDREGGYTF
cdr3_nt: TGTGCCAGCAGTTACCTCCCGGACAGGGAGGGTGGCTACACCTTC

d_call: -
v_call: TRBV18
clone_size: -
cdr3_length: 15
j_call: TRBJ1-1
cdr3_aa: CASSTPFGAGTEAFF
cdr3_nt: TGTGCCAGCTCTACACCTTTCGGGGCAGGCACTGAAGCTTTCTTT

d_call: TRBD1
v_call: TRBV15
clone_size: -
cdr3_length: 14
j_call: TRBJ1-4
cdr3_aa: CATSRAGTVEKLFF
cdr3_nt: TGTGCCACCAGCAGAGCCGGGACAGTTGAAAAACTGTTTTTT

d_call: TRBD1
v_call: TRBV6-5
clone_size: -
cdr3_length: 15
j_call: TRBJ2-3
cdr3_aa: CASSPTGAGTDTQYF
cdr3_nt: TGTGCCAGCAGTCCGACAGGGGCGGGCACAGATACGCAGTATTTT

d_call: TRBD2
v_call: TRBV27
clone_size: -
cdr3_length: 17
j_call: TRBJ2-6
cdr3_aa: CASSSSSGSSGANVLTF
cdr3_nt: TGTGCCAGCAGTTCCTCTAGCGGGAGTTCTGGGGCCAACGTCCTGACTTTC

d_call: TRBD1
v_call: TRBV19
clone_size: -
cdr3_length: 18
j_call: TRBJ2-2
cdr3_aa: CASSIEPARGRSTGELFF
cdr3_nt: TGTGCCAGTAGTATAGAGCCGGCGAGGGGGCGAAGCACCGGGGAGCTGTTTTTT

d_call: -
v_call: TRBV25-1
clone_size: -
cdr3_length: 14
j_call: TRBJ1-6
cdr3_aa: CASRRSASGSPLHF
cdr3_nt: TGTGCCAGCCGAAGGTCGGCTTCGGGTTCACCCCTCCACTTT

d_call: -
v_call: TRBV7-3
clone_size: -
cdr3_length: 13
j_call: TRBJ1-2
cdr3_aa: CASSLGGSYGYTF
cdr3_nt: TGTGCCAGCAGCTTAGGGGGAAGCTATGGCTACACCTTC

d_call: TRBD2
v_call: TRBV25-1
clone_size: -
cdr3_length: 17
j_call: TRBJ2-1
cdr3_aa: CASSERSLAGGYNEQFF
cdr3_nt: TGTGCCAGCAGTGAAAGGAGCCTAGCGGGAGGATACAATGAGCAGTTCTTC

d_call: -
v_call: TRBV19
clone_size: -
cdr3_length: 15
j_call: TRBJ1-2
cdr3_aa: CASSSHGRQNYGYTF
cdr3_nt: TGTGCCAGTTCTTCTCATGGACGGCAGAACTATGGCTACACCTTC

d_call: -
v_call: TRBV5-6
clone_size: -
cdr3_length: 16
j_call: TRBJ1-3
cdr3_aa: CASSFRTPRSGNTIYF
cdr3_nt: TGTGCCAGCAGCTTCCGAACACCGCGCTCTGGAAACACCATATATTTT

d_call: -
v_call: TRBV11-3
clone_size: -
cdr3_length: 13
j_call: TRBJ2-7
cdr3_aa: CASSPQTLSEQYF
cdr3_nt: TGTGCCAGCAGCCCGCAGACCCTCTCCGAGCAGTACTTC